Detailed here is one TCR beta chain. The antigen remains unidentified. Some clones are missing from TCRdb's copy, which holds only in-frame ones; the method was immunoSEQ multiplex PCR. The sample holds 50,000 to 75,000 clones, 85% to 90% seen once. The source of the sample is a study of PD-1 blockade in classical Hodgkin lymphoma. Whole-study findings and limits: Those achieving complete response showed baseline diversity like newly diagnosed patients.

Trimming removed 2 bases from V and 2 bases from J, with 13 bases in between. The CDR3 contains 16 residues. CDR1 and CDR2 (germline): SGHRS, YFSETQ. All patients experienced relapse after autologous stem cell transplantation, and brentuximab vedotin exposure was variable. The V call is TRBV5-1, the J call TRBJ1-4; D may be TRBD1 (6 bases). The receptor's source is a human donor with classical Hodgkin lymphoma. Sequences were derived from peripheral blood mononuclear cells (PBMCs), sampled before the second cycle of nivolumab. Here the CDR3 reads CASSLQGSVTNEKLFF. CDR3 sequence (DNA): TGCGCCAGCAGCTTACAGGGTTCAGTTACTAATGAAAAACTGTTTTTT.